This T cell receptor beta chain was identified during a study of T cell repertoires in cytomegalovirus infection (dated by TCRdb to between 2017 and 2020). Study-level background: Peptide stimulations targeted recently identified HLA-C-restricted CMV epitopes, whose presentation resists viral immunomodulation, together with well-studied HLA-B-restricted epitopes. Donor HLA type was relevant to the analysis, because carriage of CMV infection together with the matching HLA type was indicated by public TCR beta signatures.

TCRdb records Illumina HiSeq 1500 as the sequencer. TCRdb trimmed the raw reads at Q25, called clones with MiXCR and kept productive beta chains. Rows are combined by CDR3 protein, so each entry shows the most common genes and DNA. The sample data list approximately 350,000 distinct CDR3 sequences, and approximately 30% of these were observed just once. 13% of the sample rests with the top ten. The meaning of the sample's treatment or condition label: in vitro stimulation with specific CMV peptide epitopes to enrich CMV-specific T cells. V sheds 10 bases and J sheds 5 bases, leaving 18 bases between their ends. Taken from cysteine to phenylalanine, the CDR3 has 13 residues. Only the CDR3 portion is preserved as DNA: 39 bases, with reading frame beginning at the first base. CDR1 MDHEN and CDR2 SYDVKM were looked up in the germline V gene. On this clonotype itself: Its antigen is unknown. No base quality values were provided; no much bigger clone lies one nucleotide off.

What the study reported, not specific to this receptor: Cumulative frequency of public TCR beta family members discriminated carriers of CMV infection plus the relevant HLA type in this cohort and an independent approximately 370-donor cohort. The ex vivo response was dominated by HLA-C-restricted CMV-specific TCR beta clonotypes, which also provided the single most frequent clonotype in two of eight donors.

The chain joins TRBV28 to TRBJ2-7; TRBD2 is possibly the D segment (6 matching bases). The sequence was obtained from a human donor in good health (CMV status not recorded). Some clones in this sample may be carry-over from other donors' samples. The material sequenced was cultured PBMCs, taken from culture after CMV antigen stimulation. The CDR3 sequence is CAIAAPGGNEQYF. The bases read TGTGCCATCGCGGCTCCTGGGGGGAACGAGCAGTACTTC.